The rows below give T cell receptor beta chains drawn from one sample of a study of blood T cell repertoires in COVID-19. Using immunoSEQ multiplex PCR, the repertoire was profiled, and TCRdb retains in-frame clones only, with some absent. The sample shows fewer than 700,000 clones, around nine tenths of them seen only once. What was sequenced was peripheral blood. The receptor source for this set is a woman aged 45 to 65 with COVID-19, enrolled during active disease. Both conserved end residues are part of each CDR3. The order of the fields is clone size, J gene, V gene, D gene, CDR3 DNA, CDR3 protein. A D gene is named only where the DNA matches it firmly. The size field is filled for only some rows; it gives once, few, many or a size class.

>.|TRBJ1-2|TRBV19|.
TGTGCCAGTACCGGGGGGGACGGATCGATCTATGGCTACACCTTC
CASTGGDGSIYGYTF
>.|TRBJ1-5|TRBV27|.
TGTGCCAGCAGTCCCCAGGGTAATCAGCCCCAGCATTTT
CASSPQGNQPQHF
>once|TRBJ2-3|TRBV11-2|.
TGTGCCAGCAGCTTAGAGGTCCTAGCAGATACGCAGTATTTT
CASSLEVLADTQYF
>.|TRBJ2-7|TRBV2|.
TGTGCCACTACGCCCGGGACATCTTTTTGGGAGCAGTACTTC
CATTPGTSFWEQYF
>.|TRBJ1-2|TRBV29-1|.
TGCAGCACCTTCCAGGCGGGCGATAAATCCTATGGCTACACCTTC
CSTFQAGDKSYGYTF
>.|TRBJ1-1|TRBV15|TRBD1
TGTGCCACCAGCAGAGGGGACAGGGATAAGCCTGAAGCTTTCTTT
CATSRGDRDKPEAFF
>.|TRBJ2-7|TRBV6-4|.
TGTGCCAGCAGTGACCGACAGTACGAGCAGTACTTC
CASSDRQYEQYF
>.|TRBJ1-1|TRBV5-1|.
TGCGCCAGCAGCTTGGCCGGGGGGAACATGGACACTGAAGCTTTCTTT
CASSLAGGNMDTEAFF
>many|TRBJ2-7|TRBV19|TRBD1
TGTGCCAGTAGTAAACAGGGGGAAGGGTCCTACGAGCAGTACTTC
CASSKQGEGSYEQYF
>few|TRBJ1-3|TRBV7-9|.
TGTGCCAGCAGCCTCAGCTCTGGAAACACCATATATTTT
CASSLSSGNTIYF
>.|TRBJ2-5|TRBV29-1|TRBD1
TGCAGCGTTAAGTACGGGACAGGGGGGATGACCCAGTACTTC
CSVKYGTGGMTQYF
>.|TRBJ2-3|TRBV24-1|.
TGTGCCACCAGTGACCCAGGACAGAACACAGATACGCAGTATTTT
CATSDPGQNTDTQYF
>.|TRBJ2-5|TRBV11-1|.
TGTGCCAGCAGCTTAGGCGGTACCCAAGAGACCCAGTACTTC
CASSLGGTQETQYF
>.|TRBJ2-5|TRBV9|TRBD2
TGTGCCAGCAACTTGGGGGGGGGCCAAGAGACCCAGTACTTC
CASNLGGGQETQYF
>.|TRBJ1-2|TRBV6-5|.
TGTGCCAGCAGTTCTTTCCCGACAGCTAACTATGGCTACACCTTC
CASSSFPTANYGYTF
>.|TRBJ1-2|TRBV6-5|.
TGTGCCAGCAGCCCCGGGGGACCCAACTATGGCTACACCTTC
CASSPGGPNYGYTF
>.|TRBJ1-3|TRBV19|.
TGTGCCAGTAGTACTAATCTAGGCTCTGGAAACACCATATATTTT
CASSTNLGSGNTIYF
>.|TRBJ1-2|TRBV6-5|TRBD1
TGTGCCAGCAGCGGAGGGGCAGGGGGTAACTATGGCTACACCTTC
CASSGGAGGNYGYTF
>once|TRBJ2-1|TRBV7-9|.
TGTGCCAGCAGCCCCGGGGTGAGCTCCTACAATGAGCAGTTCTTC
CASSPGVSSYNEQFF
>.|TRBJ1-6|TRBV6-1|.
TGTGCCAGCAGTGAGGGAGAATCACCCCTCCACTTT
CASSEGESPLHF
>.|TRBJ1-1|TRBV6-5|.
TGTGCCAGCAGAAGGGGACAGAACACTGAAGCTTTCTTT
CASRRGQNTEAFF
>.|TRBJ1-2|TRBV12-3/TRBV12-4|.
TGTGCCAGCAGTTTAGACACAGTCTATGGCTACACCTTC
CASSLDTVYGYTF
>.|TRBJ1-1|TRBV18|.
TGTGCCAGCTCAGCCAGTGTCGACACTGAAGCTTTCTTT
CASSASVDTEAFF
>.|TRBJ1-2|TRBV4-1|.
TGCGCCAGCAGCCAACAAGTGAGAGGGCTTTATGGCTACACCTTC
CASSQQVRGLYGYTF
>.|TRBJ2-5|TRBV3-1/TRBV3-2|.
TGTGCCAGCAGCCAAGAGGGAGTGGAGACCCAGTACTTC
CASSQEGVETQYF
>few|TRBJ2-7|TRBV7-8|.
TGTGCCAGCAGCGGGACCCACTGGGGGGAACTGGGCTACGAGCAGTACTTC
CASSGTHWGELGYEQYF
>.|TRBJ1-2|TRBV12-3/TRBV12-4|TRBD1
TGTGCCAGCAGTTCGGGACAGCTCTATGGCTACACCTTC
CASSSGQLYGYTF
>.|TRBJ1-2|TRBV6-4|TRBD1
TGTGCCAGCAGTGGAGGGGGCGCCGGCTACACCTTC
CASSGGGAGYTF
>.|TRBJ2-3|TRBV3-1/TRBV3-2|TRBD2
TGTGCCAGCAGCCAAGATCGAGCGGGGGGGAGGCAGTATTTT
CASSQDRAGGRQYF
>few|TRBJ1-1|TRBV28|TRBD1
TGTGCCAGCAACCCCGGGGACAGGGGCACTGAAGCTTTCTTT
CASNPGDRGTEAFF
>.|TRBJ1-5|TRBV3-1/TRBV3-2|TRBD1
TGTGCCAGCAGCCCTAGAGGGACAGCATATCAGCCCCAGCATTTT
CASSPRGTAYQPQHF
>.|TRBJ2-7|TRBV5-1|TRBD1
TGCGCCAGCAGCTCCCTACCACAGGGGCCCACCTACGAGCAGTACTTC
CASSSLPQGPTYEQYF
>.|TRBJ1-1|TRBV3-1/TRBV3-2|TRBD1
TGTGCCAGCAGCCTCGCTTCCAGACAGGGCGAAGCTTTCTTT
CASSLASRQGEAFF
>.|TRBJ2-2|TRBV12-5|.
TGTGCTAGTTCTAAAGCCGGGGAGCTGTTTTTT
CASSKAGELFF
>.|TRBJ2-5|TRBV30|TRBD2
TGTGCCTGGAGTGTACTTGGCGGGGGGGCTATGGAGACCCAGTACTTC
CAWSVLGGGAMETQYF
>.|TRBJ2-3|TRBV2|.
TGTGCCAGCAGTGTCGAGGGGAGGACAGATACGCAGTATTTT
CASSVEGRTDTQYF
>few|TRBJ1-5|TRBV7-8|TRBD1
TGTGCCAGCAGCTTTTCCGGGACAGGGGACAATCAGCCCCAGCATTTT
CASSFSGTGDNQPQHF
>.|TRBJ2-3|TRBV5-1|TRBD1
TGCGCCAGCAGCTTAGGGACAGCCACAGATACGCAGTATTTT
CASSLGTATDTQYF
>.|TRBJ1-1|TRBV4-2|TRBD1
TGTGCCAGCAGCCAAGAAGGGACAGGGGGTGATACTGAAGCTTTCTTT
CASSQEGTGGDTEAFF
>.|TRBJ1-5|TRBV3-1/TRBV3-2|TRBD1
TGTGCCAGCAGCCAAGATGAAAGGGGGCTAACACAGGGGCAGCCCCAGCATTTT
CASSQDERGLTQGQPQHF
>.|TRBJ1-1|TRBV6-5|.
TGTGCTCTTCACAGGAGACCCGTGGCGGACACTGAAGCTTTCTTT
CALHRRPVADTEAFF
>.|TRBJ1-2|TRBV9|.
TGTGCCAGAGACCCCTGGGAGCATGGCTACACCTTC
CARDPWEHGYTF
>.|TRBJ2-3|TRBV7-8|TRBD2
TGTGCCAGCAGCCCCGGGGGGGGCACAGATACGCAGTATTTT
CASSPGGGTDTQYF
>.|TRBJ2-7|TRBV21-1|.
TGTTCCATTAACTCCTACGAGCAGTACTTC
CSINSYEQYF
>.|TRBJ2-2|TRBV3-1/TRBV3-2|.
TGTGCCAGCAGCCAAGGGGGGGACACCGGGGAGCTGTTTTTT
CASSQGGDTGELFF
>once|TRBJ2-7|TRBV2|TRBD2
TGTGCCAGCAGTGCGGCTAGCGGGGTCTACTACGAGCAGTACTTC
CASSAASGVYYEQYF
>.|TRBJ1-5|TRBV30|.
TGTGCCTGGGGTCCACGGAGCAATCAGCCCCAGCATTTT
CAWGPRSNQPQHF
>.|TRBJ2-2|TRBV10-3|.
TGTGCCATCAGTGAGGACACAACGAACACCGGGGAGCTGTTTTTT
CAISEDTTNTGELFF
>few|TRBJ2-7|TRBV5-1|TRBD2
TGCGCCAGCAGCTTGGAAAGACTAGCGGGGGGAAGCTCCTACGAGCAGTACTTC
CASSLERLAGGSSYEQYF
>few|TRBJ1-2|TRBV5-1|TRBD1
TGCGCCAGCAGCCATAGACAAAGGACAGGTCCGCTGAATGGCTACACCTTC
CASSHRQRTGPLNGYTF
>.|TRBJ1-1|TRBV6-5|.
TGTGCCAGCAGTTACCGGGGAGGTGGGTCTGAAGCTTTCTTT
CASSYRGGGSEAFF